These T cell receptor beta chains were read from a single sample in a study of blood T cell repertoires in COVID-19. The table came from immunoSEQ multiplex PCR; TCRdb's copy has only in-frame clones and leaves some out. The sample yields around 270,000 clones, approximately 83% seen once. The sequenced material came from PBMCs or T cells enriched from blood (not recorded which). All receptors derive from a woman younger than 45 who had recovered from COVID-19. The CDR3 runs from the conserved cysteine through the conserved F or W. A D gene is named only where the DNA matches it firmly. Only some rows state a clone size, as once, few, many or a class for expanded clones.

J gene,clone size,V gene,D gene,CDR3 protein,CDR3 DNA
TRBJ2-1,-,TRBV2,TRBD1,CASSDGTGGFGQFF,TGTGCCAGCAGTGACGGGACAGGGGGTTTCGGGCAGTTCTTC
TRBJ2-7,-,TRBV15,-,CATSRDGSTQAYF,TGTGCCACCAGCAGAGATGGAAGTACCCAGGCCTACTTC
TRBJ1-5,-,TRBV11-2,-,CASSRGSNQPQHF,TGTGCCAGCAGCCGGGGGAGCAATCAGCCCCAGCATTTT
TRBJ2-2,few,TRBV9,TRBD1,CASSETDRGTGELFF,TGTGCCAGCAGCGAGACGGACAGGGGCACCGGGGAGCTGTTTTTT
TRBJ2-2,-,TRBV7-9,TRBD2,CASSFPRGGTYTGELFF,TGTGCCAGCAGTTTCCCGCGGGGGGGGACTTACACCGGGGAGCTGTTTTTT
TRBJ2-7,-,TRBV2,-,CASLLRGADEQYF,TGTGCCAGCCTCCTCCGGGGGGCCGACGAGCAGTACTTC
TRBJ2-3,-,TRBV2,-,CASSDDGLTREYF,TGTGCCAGCAGCGATGACGGACTCACGAGGGAGTATTTT
TRBJ2-1,-,TRBV3-1/TRBV3-2,-,CASSALENEQFF,TGTGCCAGCAGCGCCTTAGAGAACGAGCAGTTCTTC
TRBJ2-1,-,TRBV12-3/TRBV12-4,-,CASATTYNEQFF,TGTGCCAGCGCGACTACCTACAATGAGCAGTTCTTC
TRBJ2-2,once,TRBV30,-,CARGPGNTGELFF,TGTGCGCGAGGGCCAGGGAACACCGGGGAGCTGTTTTTT
TRBJ2-1,-,TRBV5-4,TRBD2,CASSLTSGYINEQFF,TGTGCCAGCAGCCTCACTAGCGGGTACATCAATGAGCAGTTCTTC
TRBJ2-3,once,TRBV11-2,TRBD2,CASSQAGGRGDTQYF,TGTGCCAGCAGCCAAGCGGGGGGGCGAGGAGATACGCAGTATTTT
TRBJ2-3,-,TRBV6-6,TRBD2,CASSPSPFAGTRGPGTQYF,TGTGCCAGCAGTCCGTCCCCTTTTGCCGGGACTAGGGGCCCGGGTACGCAGTATTTT
TRBJ2-3,-,TRBV4-1,-,CASSQRSFGGSTDTQYF,TGCGCCAGCAGCCAGCGCAGCTTTGGGGGCAGTACAGATACGCAGTATTTT
TRBJ1-2,-,TRBV28,-,CASRDILYGYTF,TGTGCCAGCCGCGACATCCTTTATGGCTACACCTTC
TRBJ1-1,-,TRBV6-5,-,CAAGGGSVTEAFF,TGTGCCGCGGGGGGGGGCTCCGTCACTGAAGCTTTCTTT
TRBJ1-5,-,TRBV6-5,TRBD1,CASSGTARFNQPQHF,TGTGCCAGCAGCGGGACAGCCAGGTTCAATCAGCCCCAGCATTTT